The rows below give T cell receptor beta chains drawn from one sample of a study of STAT5B mutations in CD4+ large granular lymphocyte leukemia. Libraries were prepared by immunoSEQ multiplex PCR; TCRdb keeps only in-frame clonotypes and omits some of them. The sample lists 20,000 to 30,000 clones; about 86% were seen once. Source material: CD4+ T cells from blood buffy coats. The receptors derive from a human donor in good health. The CDR3 runs from the conserved cysteine through the conserved F or W. The order of the fields is CDR3 protein, CDR3 DNA, V gene, D gene, J gene, clone size. The D gene is left open where the match is weak. A clone size is listed for some rows: how often the clone was seen (once, few, many), or a class if it is expanded.

cdr3_aa: CASQGLAANTGELFF
cdr3_nt: TGTGCCAGCCAAGGTCTAGCGGCGAACACCGGGGAGCTGTTTTTT
v_call: TRBV27
d_call: TRBD2
j_call: TRBJ2-2
clone_size: few

cdr3_aa: CASSLEGGAPYEQYF
cdr3_nt: TGCGCCAGCAGCTTGGAGGGGGGGGCCCCCTACGAGCAGTACTTC
v_call: TRBV5-1
d_call: NA
j_call: TRBJ2-7
clone_size: once

cdr3_aa: CATSAAGGGQETQYF
cdr3_nt: TGTGCCACCTCAGCAGCCGGTGGCGGTCAAGAGACCCAGTACTTC
v_call: TRBV2
d_call: NA
j_call: TRBJ2-5
clone_size: NA

cdr3_aa: CASSDRVFAFF
cdr3_nt: TGTGCCAGCAGTGACAGGGTCTTTGCTTTCTTT
v_call: TRBV2
d_call: NA
j_call: TRBJ1-1
clone_size: NA

cdr3_aa: CASSFRQGWGTGELFF
cdr3_nt: TGTGCCAGCAGCTTTCGTCAGGGGTGGGGCACCGGGGAGCTGTTTTTT
v_call: TRBV5-4
d_call: NA
j_call: TRBJ2-2
clone_size: NA

cdr3_aa: CAISELNEQFF
cdr3_nt: TGTGCCATCAGTGAGCTGAATGAGCAGTTCTTC
v_call: TRBV10-3
d_call: NA
j_call: TRBJ2-1
clone_size: NA

cdr3_aa: CASSRLAGDPYEQYF
cdr3_nt: TGTGCCAGCAGCCGACTAGCGGGGGATCCCTACGAGCAGTACTTC
v_call: TRBV7-2
d_call: TRBD2
j_call: TRBJ2-7
clone_size: NA

cdr3_aa: CASRPSGGAGNQPQHF
cdr3_nt: TGTGCCAGCAGACCCTCGGGAGGGGCTGGCAATCAGCCCCAGCATTTT
v_call: TRBV28
d_call: NA
j_call: TRBJ1-5
clone_size: NA

cdr3_aa: CASSIGTSRDEQFF
cdr3_nt: TGTGCCAGCAGCATCGGGACTTCTCGGGATGAGCAGTTCTTC
v_call: TRBV7-2
d_call: NA
j_call: TRBJ2-1
clone_size: once

cdr3_aa: CASSYLEGYTF
cdr3_nt: TGTGCCAGCAGTTACCTGGAGGGCTACACCTTC
v_call: TRBV28
d_call: NA
j_call: TRBJ1-2
clone_size: NA

cdr3_aa: CASRRRGYTEAFF
cdr3_nt: TGTGCCAGCCGGAGGCGGGGGTACACTGAAGCTTTCTTT
v_call: TRBV27
d_call: NA
j_call: TRBJ1-1
clone_size: few

cdr3_aa: CASSLDQANYGYTF
cdr3_nt: TGTGCCAGCAGCCTTGACCAAGCTAACTATGGCTACACCTTC
v_call: TRBV7-2
d_call: NA
j_call: TRBJ1-2
clone_size: NA

cdr3_aa: CASSPAGRGGLPDTQYF
cdr3_nt: TGTGCCAGCAGCCCGGCCGGGCGGGGCGGGCTCCCAGATACGCAGTATTTT
v_call: TRBV7-2
d_call: NA
j_call: TRBJ2-3
clone_size: NA

cdr3_aa: CASSSTSLYRAGGPYEQFF
cdr3_nt: TGTGCCAGCAGTTCCACGTCTCTTTATCGGGCGGGAGGGCCTTATGAGCAGTTCTTC
v_call: TRBV28
d_call: TRBD2
j_call: TRBJ2-1
clone_size: NA

cdr3_aa: CASGRDRDYGYTF
cdr3_nt: TGTGCCAGTGGCCGGGACAGGGACTATGGCTACACCTTC
v_call: TRBV19
d_call: TRBD1
j_call: TRBJ1-2
clone_size: NA

cdr3_aa: CASSQAAGNTEAFF
cdr3_nt: TGTGCCAGCAGCCAAGCGGCGGGGAACACTGAAGCTTTCTTT
v_call: TRBV4-2
d_call: NA
j_call: TRBJ1-1
clone_size: NA

cdr3_aa: CASRAQGYSSPLHF
cdr3_nt: TGTGCCAGCAGGGCACAGGGGTATAGTTCACCCCTCCACTTT
v_call: TRBV6-5
d_call: TRBD1
j_call: TRBJ1-6
clone_size: NA

cdr3_aa: CASRPRQGQETQYF
cdr3_nt: TGTGCCAGCAGGCCCCGACAGGGCCAAGAGACCCAGTACTTC
v_call: TRBV6-6
d_call: TRBD1
j_call: TRBJ2-5
clone_size: NA

cdr3_aa: CASSRGGADGYTF
cdr3_nt: TGTGCCAGCTCGAGGGGGGGCGCGGATGGCTACACCTTC
v_call: TRBV18
d_call: NA
j_call: TRBJ1-2
clone_size: few

cdr3_aa: CASSFQGRETQYF
cdr3_nt: TGTGCCAGCAGCTTTCAGGGGCGAGAGACCCAGTACTTC
v_call: TRBV7-9
d_call: NA
j_call: TRBJ2-5
clone_size: NA

cdr3_aa: CASSQRDIRNEQYF
cdr3_nt: TGTGCCAGCTCACAACGGGACATTCGGAACGAGCAGTACTTC
v_call: TRBV18
d_call: NA
j_call: TRBJ2-7
clone_size: NA

cdr3_aa: CASSIMARGGGTDTQYF
cdr3_nt: TGTGCCAGTAGTATAATGGCACGGGGAGGGGGCACAGATACGCAGTATTTT
v_call: TRBV19
d_call: TRBD2
j_call: TRBJ2-3
clone_size: NA

cdr3_aa: CASSGDTSGRAPYEQYF
cdr3_nt: TGCGCCAGCAGCGGGGACACTAGCGGGAGGGCCCCCTACGAGCAGTACTTC
v_call: TRBV5-1
d_call: TRBD2
j_call: TRBJ2-7
clone_size: NA

cdr3_aa: CASSQGQHTEAFF
cdr3_nt: TGTGCCAGCAGTCAGGGACAGCACACTGAAGCTTTCTTT
v_call: TRBV6-6
d_call: TRBD1
j_call: TRBJ1-1
clone_size: few

cdr3_aa: CASSLYDGYTF
cdr3_nt: TGTGCCAGCAGCTTATATGATGGCTACACCTTC
v_call: TRBV7-9
d_call: NA
j_call: TRBJ1-2
clone_size: NA

cdr3_aa: CAITRTGTHTEAFF
cdr3_nt: TGTGCCATCACCCGGACAGGGACGCACACTGAAGCTTTCTTT
v_call: TRBV10-3
d_call: TRBD1
j_call: TRBJ1-1
clone_size: NA

cdr3_aa: CATSRDKGAAGETQYF
cdr3_nt: TGTGCCACCAGCAGAGATAAGGGAGCGGCGGGGGAGACCCAGTACTTC
v_call: TRBV15
d_call: NA
j_call: TRBJ2-5
clone_size: once

cdr3_aa: CASSADRGHSYEQYF
cdr3_nt: TGTGCCAGCAGTGCTGACAGGGGCCACTCCTACGAGCAGTACTTC
v_call: TRBV2
d_call: TRBD1
j_call: TRBJ2-7
clone_size: few

cdr3_aa: CASSIIGGNYRTDTQYF
cdr3_nt: TGTGCCAGTAGTATTATAGGGGGCAACTACCGCACAGATACGCAGTATTTT
v_call: TRBV19
d_call: TRBD1
j_call: TRBJ2-3
clone_size: NA

cdr3_aa: CSVLRGFDTEAFF
cdr3_nt: TGCAGCGTTCTCAGGGGATTTGACACTGAAGCTTTCTTT
v_call: TRBV29-1
d_call: NA
j_call: TRBJ1-1
clone_size: few

cdr3_aa: CASSPRRDSYEQYF
cdr3_nt: TGTGCCAGCTCACCACGACGGGACAGCTACGAGCAGTACTTC
v_call: TRBV18
d_call: TRBD1
j_call: TRBJ2-7
clone_size: NA

cdr3_aa: CASSLMGPDGYTF
cdr3_nt: TGTGCCAGCAGCTTAATGGGGCCAGATGGCTACACCTTC
v_call: TRBV7-2
d_call: NA
j_call: TRBJ1-2
clone_size: NA

cdr3_aa: CASSLRDRGTDTQYF
cdr3_nt: TGCGCCAGCAGCCTCAGGGATCGGGGCACAGATACGCAGTATTTT
v_call: TRBV5-1
d_call: NA
j_call: TRBJ2-3
clone_size: NA

cdr3_aa: CASSLALVNGELFF
cdr3_nt: TGTGCCAGCAGCTTAGCACTAGTTAACGGGGAGCTGTTTTTT
v_call: TRBV7-9
d_call: NA
j_call: TRBJ2-2
clone_size: NA

cdr3_aa: CASSLGLADNEQFF
cdr3_nt: TGCGCCAGCAGCTTGGGGCTAGCGGACAATGAGCAGTTCTTC
v_call: TRBV5-1
d_call: TRBD2
j_call: TRBJ2-1
clone_size: NA

cdr3_aa: CASSPGTGSHEQYF
cdr3_nt: TGCGCCAGCAGCCCCGGGACAGGGTCGCACGAGCAGTACTTC
v_call: TRBV5-1
d_call: TRBD1
j_call: TRBJ2-7
clone_size: NA

cdr3_aa: CASSFQGASNQPQHF
cdr3_nt: TGTGCCAGCAGCTTCCAGGGGGCGAGCAATCAGCCCCAGCATTTT
v_call: TRBV7-2
d_call: TRBD1
j_call: TRBJ1-5
clone_size: NA

cdr3_aa: CASSGRGGIGGYTF
cdr3_nt: TGTGCCAGCAGTGGCCGAGGGGGGATCGGCGGCTACACCTTC
v_call: TRBV2
d_call: NA
j_call: TRBJ1-2
clone_size: NA

cdr3_aa: CAISESGQPGANVLTF
cdr3_nt: TGTGCCATCAGTGAGTCGGGGCAGCCTGGGGCCAACGTCCTGACTTTC
v_call: TRBV10-3
d_call: NA
j_call: TRBJ2-6
clone_size: NA

cdr3_aa: CASSSGGGTRLAKNIQYF
cdr3_nt: TGTGCCAGCAGCTCAGGGGGGGGGACTCGATTAGCCAAAAACATTCAGTACTTC
v_call: TRBV5-4
d_call: NA
j_call: TRBJ2-4
clone_size: NA

cdr3_aa: CASSSQGAGNYGYTF
cdr3_nt: TGTGCCAGCAGTAGTCAGGGGGCTGGAAACTATGGCTACACCTTC
v_call: TRBV27
d_call: TRBD1
j_call: TRBJ1-2
clone_size: NA

cdr3_aa: CASSPRGQLNYGYTF
cdr3_nt: TGTGCCAGCAGTCCCCGGGGACAGCTCAACTATGGCTACACCTTC
v_call: TRBV27
d_call: TRBD1
j_call: TRBJ1-2
clone_size: NA

cdr3_aa: CASSEAQGGTGELFF
cdr3_nt: TGTGCCAGCAGTGAAGCGCAGGGAGGGACCGGGGAGCTGTTTTTT
v_call: TRBV6-1
d_call: TRBD2
j_call: TRBJ2-2
clone_size: NA

cdr3_aa: CASSLGGRVISPLHF
cdr3_nt: TGTGCCAGCAGCTTAGGGGGCAGGGTGATTTCACCCCTCCACTTT
v_call: TRBV11-3
d_call: NA
j_call: TRBJ1-6
clone_size: NA

cdr3_aa: CAISKGLLETQYF
cdr3_nt: TGTGCCATCAGCAAGGGACTCCTAGAGACCCAGTACTTC
v_call: TRBV10-3
d_call: NA
j_call: TRBJ2-5
clone_size: few

cdr3_aa: CASSPRTGLGNTIYF
cdr3_nt: TGTGCCAGCAGCCCGCGGACAGGGTTGGGTAACACCATATATTTT
v_call: TRBV7-9
d_call: TRBD1
j_call: TRBJ1-3
clone_size: NA

cdr3_aa: CASSATQTDQPQHF
cdr3_nt: TGTGCCAGTAGTGCGACCCAGACAGATCAGCCCCAGCATTTT
v_call: TRBV19
d_call: NA
j_call: TRBJ1-5
clone_size: NA

cdr3_aa: CASSFLQSYTGSGANVLTF
cdr3_nt: TGTGCCAGCAGCTTCTTACAGTCCTATACGGGCTCTGGGGCCAACGTCCTGACTTTC
v_call: TRBV7-9
d_call: NA
j_call: TRBJ2-6
clone_size: NA

cdr3_aa: CASSLSSGGASETQYF
cdr3_nt: TGTGCCAGCAGCTTAAGTAGCGGGGGGGCCTCCGAGACCCAGTACTTC
v_call: TRBV7-9
d_call: TRBD2
j_call: TRBJ2-5
clone_size: NA